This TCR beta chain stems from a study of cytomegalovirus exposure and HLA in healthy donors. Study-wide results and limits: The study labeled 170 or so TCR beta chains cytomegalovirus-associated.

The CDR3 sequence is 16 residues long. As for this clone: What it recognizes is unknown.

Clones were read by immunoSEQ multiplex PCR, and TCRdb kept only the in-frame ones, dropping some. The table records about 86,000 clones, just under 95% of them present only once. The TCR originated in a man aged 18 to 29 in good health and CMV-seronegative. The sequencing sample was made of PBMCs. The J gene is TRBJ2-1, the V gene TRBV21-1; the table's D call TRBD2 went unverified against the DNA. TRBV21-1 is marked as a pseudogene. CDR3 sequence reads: CASSKGLGGHFNEQFF. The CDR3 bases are TGTGCCAGCAGCAAAGGACTGGGTGGCCATTTCAATGAGCAGTTCTTC.